What follows describes a single T cell receptor beta chain. Per the study methods: By means of reference gene primer amplification, nucleated cell counts were estimated. Generated by immunoSEQ multiplex PCR, the TCRdb table keeps only in-frame clones and is missing some. V and J calls and clone size are given by that table; D and trimming were obtained from the DNA. The data hold 200,000 to 250,000 clones, with 80% to 90% observed a single time. The sample is drawn from a study of blood T cell repertoires in COVID-19. Germline-derived CDR1 and CDR2 are SEHNR and FQNEAQ (reference sequence). The V gene end was trimmed by 1 base and the J gene end by 5 bases; junction bases not matched to a gene: 3. This CDR3 comprises 14 residues. Assignment of participants to cohorts was predicated upon participant-reported clinical history.

This receptor was taken from a woman aged 30 to 39 with acute COVID-19. Sequenced input: PBMCs or T cells enriched from blood (not recorded which). V is TRBV7-9 and J is TRBJ2-5, with 8 positions matching TRBD2. This chain's CDR3 is CASSLGLASETQYF. In DNA form, the CDR3 reads TGTGCCAGCAGCTTAGGACTAGCGAGCGAGACCCAGTACTTC. Supplemented by reference TRBV7-9 and TRBJ2-5, the full variable domain reads DTGVSQNPRHKITKRGQNVTFRCDPISEHNRLYWYRQTLGQGPEFLTYFQNEAQLEKSRLLSDRFSAERPKGSFSTLEIQRTEQGDSAMYLCASSLGLASETQYFGPGTRLLVL.